A selection of T cell receptor beta chains follows, all from one sample in a study of CD8+ T cells in alopecia areata. Clones were sequenced by immunoSEQ multiplex PCR, and TCRdb holds only the in-frame ones, with some missing. The sample lists over 150,000 clones, around three fifths occurring once. Source: CD4+ T cells sorted from blood, taken at week 0. The receptors derive from a human donor with alopecia areata. The CDR3 runs from the conserved cysteine through the conserved F or W.

CDR3 length	V gene	J gene	CDR3 protein
15	TRBV18	TRBJ2-4	CASSQDSIAKNIQYF
13	TRBV29-1	TRBJ2-7	CSVARTGRYEQYF
16	TRBV5-1	TRBJ2-5	CASSLGVTSGGETQYF
14	TRBV30	TRBJ1-5	CAWSERGSNQPQHF
11	TRBV30	TRBJ2-5	CAWGQFPLADF
13	TRBV28	TRBJ2-5	CASRSGGPLTQYF
17	TRBV2	TRBJ2-4	CASSVQQGPLAKNIQYF
13	TRBV5-6	TRBJ2-3	CASRGRGTDTQYF
16	TRBV5-1	TRBJ1-1	CASSLGQGALGTEAFF
13	TRBV5-1	TRBJ1-1	CASSSRENTEAFF
14	TRBV5-1	TRBJ2-1	CASSLDRVNNEQFF
14	TRBV29-1	TRBJ1-1	CSVVVNSGDTEAFF
16	TRBV27	TRBJ1-6	CASSPAGQGGNSPLHF
13	TRBV5-6	TRBJ2-7	CASSWRAGDEQYF
14	TRBV7-2	TRBJ1-5	CASSFSSGNQPQHF
13	TRBV30	TRBJ2-2	CAWGTGRTGELFF
14	TRBV29-1	TRBJ1-2	CSVSDRGEFYGYTF
17	TRBV5-1	TRBJ2-1	CASSLPGWSGSYNEQFF
17	TRBV25-1	TRBJ2-6	CASSDYNQVTGANVLTF
14	TRBV27	TRBJ2-1	CASSFGTGSYEQFF
13	TRBV29-1	TRBJ1-1	CSVGGRMNTEAFF
16	TRBV4-2	TRBJ1-6	CASSQVQLHFNSPLHF
10	TRBV29-1	TRBJ1-2	CSVLAYGYTF
15	TRBV29-1	TRBJ1-5	CSELDIKLESQPQHF
14	TRBV7-2	TRBJ1-6	CASSLGSWGSPLHF
15	TRBV2	TRBJ2-7	CASSKVGQGGYEQYF
14	TRBV29-1	TRBJ1-1	CSVGTGQVGTEAFF
12	TRBV2	TRBJ2-1	CATQIEAIAPFF
11	TRBV6-5	TRBJ2-7	CATSLGVEQYF
14	TRBV29-1	TRBJ2-5	CSVDRGDIQETQYF
13	TRBV6-6	TRBJ2-1	CASSLTGRNEQFF
14	TRBV6-5	TRBJ1-4	CASSPGTGDEKLFF
12	TRBV16	TRBJ1-2	CASSQGSTGYTF
19	TRBV11-2	TRBJ2-6	CASSLMSQGAPTGANVLTF
12	TRBV10-3	TRBJ1-1	CAISLQQGNAFF
11	TRBV9	TRBJ1-2	CASSVNYGYTF
16	TRBV18	TRBJ2-3	CASSPLTSGGAGTQYF
16	TRBV30	TRBJ1-2	CAWSIAGQGFVYGYTF
13	TRBV30	TRBJ1-6	CAWGTLGNSPLHF
15	TRBV6-1	TRBJ2-3	CASSEWAGNTDTQYF
17	TRBV27	TRBJ2-7	CASSLRSSGGSTYEQYF
13	TRBV30	TRBJ2-2	CAWSLGFTGELFF
17	TRBV15	TRBJ2-5	CATSRGLAGGFQETQYF
10	TRBV2	TRBJ2-5	CASSEETQYF
13	TRBV6-6	TRBJ1-3	CASRTGSGNTIYF
17	TRBV7-6	TRBJ2-3	CASSLGLAGSTTDTQYF
15	TRBV7-2	TRBJ1-3	CASSLEGVGGNTIYF
15	TRBV11-3	TRBJ2-4	CASSPSYTKADIQYF
13	TRBV7-6	TRBJ2-7	CASSPKVSYEQYF
15	TRBV25-1	TRBJ2-7	CASREEQRSSYEQYF
11	TRBV29-1	TRBJ1-1	CSGLRAREAFF
13	TRBV29-1	TRBJ2-3	CSVQGVGTDTQYF
13	TRBV6-5	TRBJ1-4	CASRPGVTEKLFF
18	TRBV23-1	TRBJ2-7	CASSQAERRGGVSYEQYF
10	TRBV29-1	TRBJ1-1	CSVEGIQAFF
15	TRBV29-1	TRBJ2-1	CSVGERRSSYNEQFF
15	TRBV4-1	TRBJ2-5	CASSQPTSGQETQYF
16	TRBV4-1	TRBJ2-5	CASSQGHGGAQETQYF
13	TRBV6-6	TRBJ1-1	CATTTGEATEAFF